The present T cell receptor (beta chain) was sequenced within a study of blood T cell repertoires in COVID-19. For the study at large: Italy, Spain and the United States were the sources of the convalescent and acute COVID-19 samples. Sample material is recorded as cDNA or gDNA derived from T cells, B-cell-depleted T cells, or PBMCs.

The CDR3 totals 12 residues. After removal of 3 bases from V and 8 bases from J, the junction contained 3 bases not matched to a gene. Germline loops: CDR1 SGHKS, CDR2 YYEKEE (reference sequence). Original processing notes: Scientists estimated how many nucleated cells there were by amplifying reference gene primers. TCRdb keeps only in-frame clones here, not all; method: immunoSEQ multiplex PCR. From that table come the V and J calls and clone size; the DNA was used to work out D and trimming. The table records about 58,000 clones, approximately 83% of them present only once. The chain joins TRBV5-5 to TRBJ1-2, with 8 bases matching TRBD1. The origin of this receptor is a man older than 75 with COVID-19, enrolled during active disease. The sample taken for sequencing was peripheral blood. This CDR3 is CASSSGQGGYTF. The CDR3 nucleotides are TGTGCCAGCAGCTCTGGACAGGGCGGCTACACCTTC.